These 20 T cell receptor beta chains share one sample of origin, sequenced in a study of T cells expressing NK-cell markers. Using the 5' RACE reads, TCRdb records one entry per CDR3 protein without DNA. The sample totals roughly 280,000 distinct CDR3 sequences. The sequenced sample was blood T cells: a sorted CD56 or NKG2C T cell subset, CD4+ or CD8+ T cells, or bulk PBMC T cells (not recorded which). These receptors were obtained from a man between 18 and 29 years old in good health.

The chain links TRBV7-6 to TRBJ1-3. Germline-derived CDR1 and CDR2 are SGHVS and FNYEAQ. The CDR3 runs to 13 residues. The CDR3 region is CASSLNRENTIYF.

J is TRBJ2-7 and V is TRBV19; TCRdb outputs TRBD1, but without DNA this stays unchecked. The length of the CDR3 is 15 residues. The germline V gene encodes CDR1 LNHDA and CDR2 SQIVND (reference sequence). The CDR3: CASRPTGTRTYEQYF.

The chain combines TRBV19 with TRBJ2-3. The CDR3 sequence is 16 residues long. Germline lookup yields CDR1 LNHDA and CDR2 SQIVND (reference sequence). CDR3 in amino acids: CASSTRIGRSTDTQYF. Filled out from reference TRBV19 and TRBJ2-3, the complete variable domain reads DGGITQSPKYLFRKEGQNVTLSCEQNLNHDAMYWYRQDPGQGLRLIYYSQIVNDFQKGDIAEGYSVSREKKESFPLTVTSAQKNPTAFYLCASSTRIGRSTDTQYFGPGTRLTVL.

CDR3 residues: CASNPSGIINEQFF. The rearrangement links TRBV5-1 to TRBJ2-1; absent DNA, TCRdb's TRBD2 call cannot be checked. The germline V gene has CDR1 SGHRS and CDR2 YFSETQ. The CDR3 is 14 amino acids.

The chain uses TRBV11-2 and TRBJ2-3; the D call from TCRdb, TRBD1, cannot be confirmed without DNA. Germline CDR1 SGHAT, CDR2 FQNNGV. The CDR3 extends over 17 amino acids. CDR3 region: CASSLGIRAGAADTQYF.

J is TRBJ1-1 and V is TRBV5-1. Germline V gene sequence: CDR1 SGHRS, CDR2 YFSETQ. This CDR3 spans 16 amino acids. The CDR3: CASSPVGGLGNTEAFF.

This chain connects TRBV7-9 to TRBJ2-1; the TCRdb D gene call, TRBD2, has no DNA to confirm it. The CDR3 runs to 17 residues. CDR1 and CDR2 from the germline V gene are SEHNR and FQNEAQ (reference sequence). CDR3 loop: CASSSGPSSGSINEQFF.

This chain links TRBV7-8 with TRBJ1-1. This CDR3 contains 13 residues. Germline V gene data show CDR1 as SGHVS and CDR2 as FQNEAQ. CDR3 protein: CASSLGRNTEAFF.

V and J are TRBV18 and TRBJ2-1; there is no DNA to check the TCRdb D call of TRBD2. The CDR3 loop spans 12 amino acids. In germline, CDR1 is KGHSH, CDR2 LQKENI. CDR3 sequence: CASSRRNNEQFF.

This chain uses TRBV5-4 with TRBJ2-1; checking the TCRdb D call of TRBD2 is not possible without DNA. The CDR3 runs to 12 residues. Germline CDR1 reads SGHNT; CDR2 reads YYREEE (reference sequence). The CDR3 protein is CASSLPGGEQFF.

The rearrangement joins TRBV20-1 to TRBJ2-7; TCRdb picks TRBD2, but there is no DNA to check that call. The CDR3 is made up of 13 amino acids. Germline CDR1 reads DFQATT; CDR2 reads SNEGSKA (reference sequence). The CDR3 sequence is CSATLPGPEEQYF.

The CDR3 here is CSASEEAGHSPLHF. The rearrangement links TRBV20-1 to TRBJ1-6. This CDR3 has 14 amino acids. CDR1 and CDR2 (germline): DFQATT, SNEGSKA (reference sequence).

The chain joins TRBV20-1 to TRBJ1-2; TCRdb selects TRBD1, and the lack of DNA leaves this call unchecked. CDR1 is DFQATT and CDR2 is SNEGSKA in the germline V gene (reference sequence). This CDR3 is built from 14 residues. The CDR3 is CSARGDRVGYGYTF.

The chain is built from TRBV5-1 and TRBJ1-4; TCRdb gives TRBD1 as the D gene, but with no DNA this cannot be confirmed. CDR1 is SGHRS, CDR2 YFSETQ, per germline. There are 14 residues in the CDR3. The CDR3: CASSLGQGDEKLFF.

The rearrangement links TRBV20-1 to TRBJ2-5; with no DNA, the TCRdb D assignment of TRBD1 cannot be verified. Germline lookup yields CDR1 DFQATT and CDR2 SNEGSKA (reference sequence). This CDR3 is 12 amino acids long. The CDR3 protein is CSALDRVETQYF.

The rearrangement joins TRBV9 to TRBJ1-1; as DNA is missing, the TRBD1 call by TCRdb cannot be tested. The V gene's germline CDR1 is SGDLS and CDR2 YYNGEE. The CDR3 has 17 amino acids. The CDR3: CASSVDGQGDFRAEAFF.

The chain is built from TRBV20-1 and TRBJ2-3; with no DNA, the TCRdb D assignment of TRBD2 cannot be verified. Germline V gives CDR1 DFQATT, CDR2 SNEGSKA (reference sequence). This CDR3 is 15 amino acids long. CDR3 sequence reads: CSASMVAGTTDTQYF.

The chain joins TRBV10-3 to TRBJ1-1; there is no DNA to check the TCRdb D call of TRBD1. The CDR3 is 14 amino acids. In germline, CDR1 is ENHRY, CDR2 SYGVKD. The chain's CDR3 is CAISPGTANTEAFF.

The J gene is TRBJ2-7, the V gene TRBV9. The CDR3 is made up of 12 amino acids. Germline-derived CDR1 and CDR2 are SGDLS and YYNGEE. CDR3 protein: CASSPTGNEQYF. The full variable domain, with the rest looked up from reference TRBV9 and TRBJ2-7, is DSGVTQTPKHLITATGQRVTLRCSPRSGDLSVYWYQQSLDQGLQFLIQYYNGEERAKGNILERFSAQQFPDLHSELNLSSLELGDSALYFCASSPTGNEQYFGPGTRLTVT.

The V and J genes are TRBV20-1 and TRBJ2-1. Germline V gene lookup returns CDR1 DFQATT and CDR2 SNEGSKA (reference sequence). CDR3 length: 13 residues. The CDR3 region is CSARTGVINEQFF.